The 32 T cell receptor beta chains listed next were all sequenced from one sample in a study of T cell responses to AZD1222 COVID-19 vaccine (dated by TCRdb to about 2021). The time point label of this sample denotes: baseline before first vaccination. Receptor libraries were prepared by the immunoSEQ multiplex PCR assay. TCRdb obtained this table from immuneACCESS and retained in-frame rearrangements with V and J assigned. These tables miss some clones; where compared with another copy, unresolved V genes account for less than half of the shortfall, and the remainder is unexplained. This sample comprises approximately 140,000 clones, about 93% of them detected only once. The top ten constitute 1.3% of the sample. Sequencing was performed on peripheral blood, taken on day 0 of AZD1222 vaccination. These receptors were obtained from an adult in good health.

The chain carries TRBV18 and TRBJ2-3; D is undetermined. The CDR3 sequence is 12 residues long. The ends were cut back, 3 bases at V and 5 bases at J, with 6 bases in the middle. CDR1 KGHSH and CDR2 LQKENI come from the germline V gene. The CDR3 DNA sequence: TGTGCCAGCTCACCCGTCGGAGATACGCAGTATTTT. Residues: CASSPVGDTQYF.

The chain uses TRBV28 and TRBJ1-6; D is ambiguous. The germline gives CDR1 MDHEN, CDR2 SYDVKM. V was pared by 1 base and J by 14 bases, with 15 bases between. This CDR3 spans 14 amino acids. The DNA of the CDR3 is TGTGCCAGCAGTTTATTTGTCCCAGTTAGGACCCTCCACTTT. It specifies CASSLFVPVRTLHF.

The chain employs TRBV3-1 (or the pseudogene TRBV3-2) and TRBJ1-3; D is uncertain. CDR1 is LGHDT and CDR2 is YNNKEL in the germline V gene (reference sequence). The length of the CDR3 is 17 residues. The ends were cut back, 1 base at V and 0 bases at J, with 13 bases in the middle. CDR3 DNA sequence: TGTGCCAGCAGCCAAGGTGAGGGCCGGGCCTCTGGAAACACCATATATTTT. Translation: CASSQGEGRASGNTIYF.

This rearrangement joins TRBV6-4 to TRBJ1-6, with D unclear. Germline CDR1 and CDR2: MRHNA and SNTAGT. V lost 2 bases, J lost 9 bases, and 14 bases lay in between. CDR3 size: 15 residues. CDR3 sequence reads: CASSDILSIGSPLHF. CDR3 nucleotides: TGTGCCAGCAGTGACATACTCAGTATTGGTTCACCCCTCCACTTT.

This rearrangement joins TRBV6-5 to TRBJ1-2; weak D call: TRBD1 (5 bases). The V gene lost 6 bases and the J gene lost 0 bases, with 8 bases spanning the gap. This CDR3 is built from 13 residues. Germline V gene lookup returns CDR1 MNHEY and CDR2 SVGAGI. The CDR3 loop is CASRLTANYGYTF. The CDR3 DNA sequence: TGTGCCAGCAGATTGACAGCTAACTATGGCTACACCTTC.

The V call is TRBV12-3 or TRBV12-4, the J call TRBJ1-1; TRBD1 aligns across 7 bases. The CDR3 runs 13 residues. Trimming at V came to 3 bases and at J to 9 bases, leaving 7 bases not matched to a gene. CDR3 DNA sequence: TGTGCCAGCAGTTTGACAGGGAGGCGGCAAGCTTTCTTT. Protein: CASSLTGRRQAFF.

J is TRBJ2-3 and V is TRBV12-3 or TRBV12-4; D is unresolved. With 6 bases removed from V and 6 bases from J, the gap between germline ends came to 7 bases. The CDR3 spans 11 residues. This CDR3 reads CASRWTDTQYF. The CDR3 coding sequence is TGTGCCAGCAGGTGGACGGATACGCAGTATTTT.

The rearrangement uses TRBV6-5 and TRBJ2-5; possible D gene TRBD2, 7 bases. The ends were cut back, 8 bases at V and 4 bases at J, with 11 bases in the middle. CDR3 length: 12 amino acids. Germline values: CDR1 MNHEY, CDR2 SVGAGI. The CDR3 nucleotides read TGTGCCAGCTCGGGGGGCTTAGAGACCCAGTACTTC. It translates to CASSGGLETQYF.

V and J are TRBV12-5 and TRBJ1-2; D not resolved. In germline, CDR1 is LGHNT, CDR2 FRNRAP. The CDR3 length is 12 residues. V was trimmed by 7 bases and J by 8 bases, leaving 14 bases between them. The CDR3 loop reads CASAKTDGGYTF. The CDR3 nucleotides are TGTGCTAGTGCCAAAACGGATGGCGGCTACACCTTC.

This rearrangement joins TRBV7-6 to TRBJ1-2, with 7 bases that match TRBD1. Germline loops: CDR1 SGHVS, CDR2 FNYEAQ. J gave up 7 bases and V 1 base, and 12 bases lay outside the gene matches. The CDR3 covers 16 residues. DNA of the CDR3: TGTGCCAGCAGCTTAGGGGAAGGACAGGCCTCCGGTGGCTACACCTTC. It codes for CASSLGEGQASGGYTF.

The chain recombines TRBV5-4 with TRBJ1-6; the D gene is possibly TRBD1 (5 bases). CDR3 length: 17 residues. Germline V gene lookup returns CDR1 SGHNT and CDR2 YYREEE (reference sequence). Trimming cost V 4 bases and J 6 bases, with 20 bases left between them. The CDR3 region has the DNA TGTGCCAGCAGCCCGTACTCTCGGCAGGGAAGTAATTCACCCCTCCACTTT. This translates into CASSPYSRQGSNSPLHF.

The CDR3 is CATGQGGDTQYF. The CDR3 nucleotides are TGTGCCACCGGACAGGGTGGTGATACGCAGTATTTT. The chain employs TRBV6-5 and TRBJ2-3; 8 bases line up with TRBD1. Germline V gene data show CDR1 as MNHEY and CDR2 as SVGAGI. This CDR3 contains 12 residues. The V segment lost 10 bases and the J segment 6 bases; nucleotides outside the gene matches: 6.

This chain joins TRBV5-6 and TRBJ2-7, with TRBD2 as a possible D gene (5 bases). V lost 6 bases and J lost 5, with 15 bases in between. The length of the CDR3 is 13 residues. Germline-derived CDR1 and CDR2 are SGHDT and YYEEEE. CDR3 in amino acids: CASNAGESDEQYV. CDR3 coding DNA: TGTGCCAGCAACGCCGGGGAGTCTGACGAGCAGTACGTC.

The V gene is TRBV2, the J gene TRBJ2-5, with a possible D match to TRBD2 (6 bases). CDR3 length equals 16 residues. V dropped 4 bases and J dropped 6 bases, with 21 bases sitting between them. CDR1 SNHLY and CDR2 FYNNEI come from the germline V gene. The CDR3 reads CASSVRRALNTKTQYF. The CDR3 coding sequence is TGTGCCAGCAGTGTTAGGAGGGCCCTGAACACGAAGACCCAGTACTTC.

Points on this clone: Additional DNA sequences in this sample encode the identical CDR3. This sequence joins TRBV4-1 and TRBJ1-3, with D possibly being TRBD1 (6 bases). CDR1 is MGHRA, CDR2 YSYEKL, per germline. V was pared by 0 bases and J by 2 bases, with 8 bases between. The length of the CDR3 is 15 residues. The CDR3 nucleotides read TGCGCCAGCAGCCAAGACAGGGGCACTGGAAACACCATATATTTT. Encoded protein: CASSQDRGTGNTIYF.

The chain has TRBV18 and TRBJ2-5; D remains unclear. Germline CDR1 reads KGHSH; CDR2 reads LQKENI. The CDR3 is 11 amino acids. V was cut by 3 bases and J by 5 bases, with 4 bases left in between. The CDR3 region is CASSPGETQYF. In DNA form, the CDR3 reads TGTGCCAGCTCACCGGGGGAGACCCAGTACTTC.

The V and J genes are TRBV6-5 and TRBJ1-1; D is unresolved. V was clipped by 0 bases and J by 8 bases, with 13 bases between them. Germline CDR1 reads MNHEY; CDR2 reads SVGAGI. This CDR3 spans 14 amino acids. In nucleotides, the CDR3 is TGTGCCAGCAGTTACTCGAATTGGGGTGGGGAAGCTTTCTTT. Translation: CASSYSNWGGEAFF.

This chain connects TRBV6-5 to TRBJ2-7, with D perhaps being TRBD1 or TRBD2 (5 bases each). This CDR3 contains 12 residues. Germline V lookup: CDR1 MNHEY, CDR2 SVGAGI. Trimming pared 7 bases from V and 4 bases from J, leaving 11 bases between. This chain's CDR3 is CASTGLAYEQYV. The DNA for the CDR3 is TGTGCCAGCACGGGGCTAGCTTACGAGCAGTACGTC.

Here the CDR3 DNA reads TGTGCCAGCAGACGATCTTCAGAAACAGGGCGGGTCGGCACTGAAGCTTTCTTT. Translating it yields CASRRSSETGRVGTEAFF. The V and J genes are TRBV25-1 and TRBJ1-1; tentatively, D is TRBD1 (6 bases). The germline V and J ends were trimmed by 6 bases and 4 bases, with 27 bases remaining between them. The CDR3 has 18 residues. The germline V gene has CDR1 MGHDK and CDR2 SYGVNS.

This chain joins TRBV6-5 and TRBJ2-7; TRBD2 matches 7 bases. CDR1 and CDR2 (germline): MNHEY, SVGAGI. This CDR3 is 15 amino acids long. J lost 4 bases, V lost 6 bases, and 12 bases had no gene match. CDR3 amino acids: CASRRNVGGVYEQYV. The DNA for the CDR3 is TGTGCCAGCAGGAGAAACGTGGGGGGGGTATACGAGCAGTACGTC.

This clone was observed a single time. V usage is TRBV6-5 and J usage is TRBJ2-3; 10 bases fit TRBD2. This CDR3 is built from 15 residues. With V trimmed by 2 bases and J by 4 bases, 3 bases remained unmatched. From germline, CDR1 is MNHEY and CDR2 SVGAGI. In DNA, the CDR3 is TGTGCCAGCAGTTACCGTAGCGGGGGGTCAGATACGCAGTATTTT. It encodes CASSYRSGGSDTQYF.

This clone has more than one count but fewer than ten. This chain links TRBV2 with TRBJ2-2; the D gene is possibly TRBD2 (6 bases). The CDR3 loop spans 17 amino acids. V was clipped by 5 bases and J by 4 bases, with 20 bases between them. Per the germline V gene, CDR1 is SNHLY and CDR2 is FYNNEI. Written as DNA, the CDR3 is TGTGCCAGCAGTTGCAGCGCGGGGAGTGTTTGCACCGGGGAGCTGTTTTTT. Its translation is CASSCSAGSVCTGELFF.

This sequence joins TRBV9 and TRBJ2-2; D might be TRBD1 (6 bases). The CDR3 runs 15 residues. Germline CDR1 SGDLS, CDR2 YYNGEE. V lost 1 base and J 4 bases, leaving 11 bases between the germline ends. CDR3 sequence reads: CASSVTDRPTGELFF. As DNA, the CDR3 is TGTGCCAGCAGCGTAACGGACAGACCCACCGGGGAGCTGTTTTTT.

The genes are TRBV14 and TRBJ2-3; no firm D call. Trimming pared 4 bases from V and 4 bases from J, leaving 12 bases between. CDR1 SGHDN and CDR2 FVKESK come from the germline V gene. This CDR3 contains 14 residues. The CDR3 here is CASSLQLGSDTQYF. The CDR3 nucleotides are TGTGCCAGCAGCCTCCAATTGGGATCAGATACGCAGTATTTT. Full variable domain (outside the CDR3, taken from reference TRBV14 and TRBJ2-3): EAGVTQFPSHSVIEKGQTVTLRCDPISGHDNLYWYRRVMGKEIKFLLHFVKESKQDESGMPNNRFLAERTGGTYSTLKVQPAELEDSGVYFCASSLQLGSDTQYFGPGTRLTVL.

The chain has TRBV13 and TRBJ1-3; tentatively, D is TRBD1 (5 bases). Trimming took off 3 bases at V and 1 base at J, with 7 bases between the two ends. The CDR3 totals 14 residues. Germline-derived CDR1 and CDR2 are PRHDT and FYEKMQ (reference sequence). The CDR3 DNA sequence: TGTGCCAGCAGCTTCAGGGTTTCTGGAAACACCATATATTTT. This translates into CASSFRVSGNTIYF.

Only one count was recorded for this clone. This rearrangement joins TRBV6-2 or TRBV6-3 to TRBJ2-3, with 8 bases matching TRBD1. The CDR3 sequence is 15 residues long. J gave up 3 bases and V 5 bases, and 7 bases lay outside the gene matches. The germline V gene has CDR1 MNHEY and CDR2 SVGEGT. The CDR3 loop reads CASSTPGQDTDTQYF. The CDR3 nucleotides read TGTGCCAGCAGTACACCGGGACAGGATACAGATACGCAGTATTTT.

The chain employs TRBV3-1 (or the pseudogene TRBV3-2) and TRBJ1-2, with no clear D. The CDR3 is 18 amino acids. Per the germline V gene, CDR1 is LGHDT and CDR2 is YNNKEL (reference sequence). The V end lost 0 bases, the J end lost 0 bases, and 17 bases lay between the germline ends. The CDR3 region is CASSQDTGRELTNYGYTF. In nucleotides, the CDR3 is TGTGCCAGCAGCCAAGATACCGGCCGAGAACTTACTAACTATGGCTACACCTTC.

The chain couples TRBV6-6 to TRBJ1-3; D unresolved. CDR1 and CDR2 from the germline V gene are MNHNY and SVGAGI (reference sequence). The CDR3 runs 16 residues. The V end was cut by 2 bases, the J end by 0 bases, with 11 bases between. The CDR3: CASSYGVASSGNTIYF. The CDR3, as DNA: TGTGCCAGCAGTTACGGGGTGGCGAGCTCTGGAAACACCATATATTTT.

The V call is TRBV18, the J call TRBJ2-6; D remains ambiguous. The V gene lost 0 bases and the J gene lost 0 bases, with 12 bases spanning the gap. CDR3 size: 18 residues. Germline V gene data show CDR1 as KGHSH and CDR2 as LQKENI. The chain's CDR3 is CASSPPGLGISGANVLTF. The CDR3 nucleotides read TGTGCCAGCTCACCACCGGGCCTGGGAATCTCTGGGGCCAACGTCCTGACTTTC.

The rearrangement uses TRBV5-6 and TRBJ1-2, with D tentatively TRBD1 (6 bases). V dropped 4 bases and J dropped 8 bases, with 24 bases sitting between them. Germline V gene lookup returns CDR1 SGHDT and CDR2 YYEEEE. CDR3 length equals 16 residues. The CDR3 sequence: CASSTYSGGSFGGYTF. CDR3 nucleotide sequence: TGTGCCAGCAGCACCTACAGTGGGGGCTCCTTCGGGGGCTACACCTTC.

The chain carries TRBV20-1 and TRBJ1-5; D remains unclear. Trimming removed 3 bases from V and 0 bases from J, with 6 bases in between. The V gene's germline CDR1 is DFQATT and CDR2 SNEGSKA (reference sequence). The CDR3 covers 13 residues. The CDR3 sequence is CSASSYSNQPQHF. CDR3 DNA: TGCAGTGCTAGTTCATATAGCAATCAGCCCCAGCATTTT.

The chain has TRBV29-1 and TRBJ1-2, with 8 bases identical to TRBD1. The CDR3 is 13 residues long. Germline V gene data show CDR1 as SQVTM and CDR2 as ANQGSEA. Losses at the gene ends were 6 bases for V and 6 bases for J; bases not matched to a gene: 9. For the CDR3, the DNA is TGCAGCGTGGCCAGGGGGCTGGGGAATGGCTACACCTTC. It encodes CSVARGLGNGYTF.